This entry lists 22 T cell receptor beta chains sequenced from one sample in a study of CD8+ T cells in alopecia areata. As to treatment: oral pan-JAK inhibitor, 5-10 mg twice daily. RNA, once extracted, was reverse transcribed into cDNA for use as the sequencing template. Produced via immunoSEQ multiplex PCR; TCRdb's table is partial and in-frame only. Here the sample spans some 190,000 clones, roughly 70% being singletons. Sample: CD4+ T cells sorted from blood, taken at week 49, from a patient treated with tofacitinib. The receptors shown here come from a human donor with alopecia areata.

This chain joins TRBV18 and TRBJ2-1; D ambiguous. Germline-derived CDR1 and CDR2 are KGHSH and LQKENI. This CDR3 contains 12 residues. V was shortened by 3 bases and J by 9 bases, with 9 bases between the two germline ends. CDR3 protein: CASSPASFEQFF. The CDR3 DNA is TGTGCCAGCTCACCGGCAAGCTTTGAGCAGTTCTTC. Together with reference TRBV18 and TRBJ2-1, the CDR3 gives the full variable domain: NAGVMQNPRHLVRRRGQEARLRCSPMKGHSHVYWYRQLPEEGLKFMVYLQKENIIDESGMPKERFSAEFPKEGPSILRIQQVVRGDSAAYFCASSPASFEQFFGPGTRLTVL.

The rearrangement uses TRBV6-5 and TRBJ2-3; tentative D call: TRBD2 (7 bases). The V and J ends lost 1 base and 3 bases respectively, with 11 bases between them. Germline CDR1 MNHEY, CDR2 SVGAGI. The CDR3 consists of 15 residues. This CDR3 is CASSYLGGATDTQYF. The CDR3 bases are TGTGCCAGCAGTTACTTGGGGGGGGCGACAGATACGCAGTATTTT.

This clone came up a few times. This sequence joins TRBV14 and TRBJ2-3; the match to TRBD2 covers 8 bases. CDR3 size: 14 residues. The ends lost 9 bases at V and 5 bases at J; junction bases unmatched: 10. The germline V gene has CDR1 SGHDN and CDR2 FVKESK. CDR3 in DNA: TGTGCCAGTGCGGGACTAGTCATTGGAGATACGCAGTATTTT. It specifies CASAGLVIGDTQYF.

The chain recombines TRBV9 with TRBJ2-7; tentative D call: TRBD1 (6 bases). There are 14 residues in the CDR3. V lost 3 bases and J lost 5, with 15 bases in between. Germline CDR1 SGDLS, CDR2 YYNGEE. CDR3 sequence reads: CASSGSEQGHEQYF. DNA for the CDR3: TGTGCCAGCAGCGGGAGTGAACAGGGCCACGAGCAGTACTTC.

The chain is built from TRBV10-3 and TRBJ1-6; D might be TRBD1 (6 bases). V lost 10 bases and J 6 bases, leaving 16 bases between the germline ends. The CDR3 totals 14 residues. Germline CDR1 and CDR2: ENHRY and SYGVKD. The CDR3: CATSGGSINSPLHF. The DNA of the CDR3 is TGTGCCACTTCGGGGGGCTCTATTAATTCACCCCTCCACTTT.

There are a few counts of this clone. The CDR3, as DNA: TGTGCCAGCAGCTGGTTAGACTCTGGAAACACCATATATTTT. Translating gives CASSWLDSGNTIYF. V is TRBV11-2 and J is TRBJ1-3; D not resolved. Deletions cut 4 bases from V and 0 bases from J, with 7 bases between. Germline loops: CDR1 SGHAT, CDR2 FQNNGV. The CDR3 covers 14 residues.

The chain employs TRBV7-8 and TRBJ1-1, with a possible D match to TRBD1 (5 bases). V gave up 3 bases and J gave up 8 bases, with 16 bases separating them. Germline CDR1 reads SGHVS; CDR2 reads FQNEAQ. The CDR3 is 14 residues long. CDR3 sequence (DNA): TGTGCCAGCAGCTTTCGGCGGAGGGGAAACGAAGCTTTCTTT. This translates into CASSFRRRGNEAFF.

V usage is TRBV29-1 and J usage is TRBJ1-2, with D possibly TRBD1 on 6 matching bases. Germline loops: CDR1 SQVTM, CDR2 ANQGSEA. This CDR3 contains 13 residues. V lost 3 bases, J lost 5 bases, and 13 bases lay in between. CDR3 amino acids: CSVDPGRGYGYTF. Here the CDR3 DNA reads TGCAGCGTTGATCCGGGGAGGGGGTATGGCTACACCTTC.

This chain connects TRBV18 to TRBJ2-7, with TRBD1 identical over 10 bases. The J segment lost 6 bases and the V segment lost 3 bases, leaving 2 bases of the junction unmatched. This CDR3 is built from 13 residues. The germline CDR1 and CDR2 sequences are KGHSH and LQKENI. The CDR3 nucleotides read TGTGCCAGCTCACCCGGACAGGGGGGCGAGCAGTACTTC. Translating gives CASSPGQGGEQYF.

V is TRBV30 and J is TRBJ2-1, with D hard to call. The CDR3 sequence is 16 residues long. Germline loops: CDR1 GTSNPN, CDR2 SVGIG (reference sequence). Trimming stripped 0 bases from V and 2 bases from J, with 14 bases between. As DNA, the CDR3 is TGTGCCTGGAGTGTCGACTCGGTTCGGGCCTACAATGAGCAGTTCTTC. Its protein product is CAWSVDSVRAYNEQFF.

The CDR3 DNA is TGTGCCTGGAGTGGTGACACCTACGAGCAGTACTTC. This codes for CAWSGDTYEQYF. V and J are TRBV30 and TRBJ2-7; no clear D gene. Trimming cost V 1 base and J 2 bases, with 6 bases left between them. Germline CDR1 is GTSNPN and CDR2 is SVGIG (reference sequence). The CDR3 is 12 amino acids. Full variable domain (remainder filled in from reference TRBV30 and TRBJ2-7): SQTIHQWPATLVQPVGSPLSLECTVEGTSNPNLYWYRQAAGRGLQLLFYSVGIGQISSEVPQNLSASRPQDRQFILSSKKLLLSDSGFYLCAWSGDTYEQYFGPGTRLTVT.

This clone was seen a handful of times. The rearrangement joins TRBV7-2 to TRBJ2-7; D gene unclear. Trimming left V 5 bases short and J 4 bases short, with 9 bases between. The CDR3 covers 12 residues. Germline assignment: CDR1 SGHTA and CDR2 FQGNSA. The CDR3 loop is CASSPGWYEQYF. The CDR3, as DNA: TGTGCCAGCAGCCCGGGCTGGTACGAGCAGTACTTC.

This chain links TRBV6-5 with TRBJ1-4; D is uncertain. V gave up 6 bases and J gave up 0 bases, with 5 bases separating them. The CDR3 length is 13 residues. Germline CDR1 MNHEY, CDR2 SVGAGI. The DNA of the CDR3 is TGTGCCAGCAGCAGGCCAACTAATGAAAAACTGTTTTTT. Translation gives CASSRPTNEKLFF.

This clone was seen only once. The chain couples TRBV15 to TRBJ2-1; possibly TRBD1 for D (6 bases). The CDR3 is 15 amino acids. Germline lookup yields CDR1 LNHNV and CDR2 YYDKDF (reference sequence). Trimming removed 0 bases at V and 5 bases at J, with 11 bases between. In nucleotides, the CDR3 is TGTGCCACCAGCAGAGATCAGGGGTTCGACAATGAGCAGTTCTTC. It translates to CATSRDQGFDNEQFF.

This chain links TRBV29-1 with TRBJ1-1; the D is unclear. CDR1 and CDR2 (germline): SQVTM, ANQGSEA. Trimming stripped 2 bases from V and 0 bases from J, with 7 bases between. The CDR3 totals 13 residues. This CDR3 reads CSVEKVMNTEAFF. The CDR3 nucleotides are TGCAGCGTTGAAAAGGTCATGAACACTGAAGCTTTCTTT.

The genes are TRBV6-5 and TRBJ2-3, with TRBD1 matching over 7 bases. Germline CDR1 and CDR2: MNHEY and SVGAGI. The CDR3 extends over 15 amino acids. Germline trimming cut 4 bases from V and 1 base from J; bases unmatched to any gene: 5. The CDR3 bases are TGTGCCAGCAGTTGGGGACAGACAGGCACAGATACGCAGTATTTT. Its translation: CASSWGQTGTDTQYF.

The chain links TRBV25-1 to TRBJ2-3; TRBD2 is a possible D gene (5 bases). Looked up from germline, CDR1 is MGHDK and CDR2 is SYGVNS. The CDR3 length is 15 residues. Trimming cost V 2 bases and J 0 bases, with 9 bases left between them. The CDR3 protein is CASSEQRTSTDTQYF. The CDR3 DNA reads TGTGCCAGCAGTGAACAAAGGACTAGCACAGATACGCAGTATTTT.

The chain employs TRBV29-1 and TRBJ2-3; D not resolved. CDR1 SQVTM and CDR2 ANQGSEA come from the germline V gene. CDR3 size: 15 residues. V was trimmed by 4 bases and J by 0 bases, leaving 14 bases between them. The CDR3 region is CSVVLHQSSTDTQYF. In nucleotides, the CDR3 is TGCAGCGTTGTTTTACACCAATCCAGCACAGATACGCAGTATTTT.

The chain employs TRBV15 and TRBJ2-3; no firm D call. There are 12 residues in the CDR3. Germline V gene data show CDR1 as LNHNV and CDR2 as YYDKDF (reference sequence). V gave up 0 bases and J gave up 6 bases, with 4 bases separating them. The CDR3 DNA reads TGTGCCACCAGCAGAGATTGGGATACGCAGTATTTT. Its protein product is CATSRDWDTQYF.

V gene TRBV30 combines with J gene TRBJ1-2; D is possibly TRBD1 (6 bases). This CDR3 contains 12 residues. The V end was cut by 1 base, the J end by 6 bases, with 9 bases between. CDR1 is GTSNPN and CDR2 is SVGIG in the germline V gene (reference sequence). The CDR3 nucleotides are TGTGCCTGGAGTGGACAGGAAGATGGCTACACCTTC. Amino acid sequence: CAWSGQEDGYTF.

J is TRBJ2-3 and V is TRBV6-5, with TRBD2 matching over 9 bases. In germline, CDR1 is MNHEY, CDR2 SVGAGI. Trimming at V came to 7 bases and at J to 4 bases, leaving 6 bases not matched to a gene. This CDR3 has 14 residues. The CDR3 DNA follows: TGTGCCAGCATGGATAGCGGGGGCCCAGATACGCAGTATTTT. Translation gives CASMDSGGPDTQYF.

This clone showed up just a few times. V gene TRBV4-1 combines with J gene TRBJ2-7, with TRBD1 matching 7 bases. Germline CDR1 reads MGHRA; CDR2 reads YSYEKL. CDR3 size: 16 residues. After removal of 0 bases from V and 1 base from J, the junction contained 6 bases not matched to a gene. The CDR3 sequence is CASSQDRTGISYEQYF. In nucleotides, the CDR3 is TGCGCCAGCAGCCAAGATAGGACAGGAATTTCCTACGAGCAGTACTTC.